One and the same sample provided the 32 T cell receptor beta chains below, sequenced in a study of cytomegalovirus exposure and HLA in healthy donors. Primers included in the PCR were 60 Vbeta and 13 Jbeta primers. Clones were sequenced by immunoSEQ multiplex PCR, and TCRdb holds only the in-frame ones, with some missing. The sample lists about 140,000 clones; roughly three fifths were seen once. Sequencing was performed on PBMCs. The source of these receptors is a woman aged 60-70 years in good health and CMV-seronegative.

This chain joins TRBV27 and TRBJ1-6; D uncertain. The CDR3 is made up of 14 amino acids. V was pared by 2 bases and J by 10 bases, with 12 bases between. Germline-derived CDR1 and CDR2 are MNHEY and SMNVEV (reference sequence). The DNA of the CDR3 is TGTGCCAGCAGTTTAACCCGTGCCAGATCACCCCTCCACTTT. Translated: CASSLTRARSPLHF.

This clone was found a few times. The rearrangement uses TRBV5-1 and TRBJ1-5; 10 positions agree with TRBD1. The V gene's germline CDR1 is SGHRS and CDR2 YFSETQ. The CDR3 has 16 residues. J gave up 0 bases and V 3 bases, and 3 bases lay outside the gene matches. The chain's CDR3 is CASSWGTGDSNQPQHF. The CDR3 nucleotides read TGCGCCAGCAGCTGGGGGACAGGGGATAGCAATCAGCCCCAGCATTTT.

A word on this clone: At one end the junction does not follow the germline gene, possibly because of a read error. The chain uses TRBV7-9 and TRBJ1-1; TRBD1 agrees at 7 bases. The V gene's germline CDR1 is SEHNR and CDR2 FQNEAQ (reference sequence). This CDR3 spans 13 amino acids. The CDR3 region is CSSSPISTGRAFF. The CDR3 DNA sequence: TGTTCCAGCAGCCCCATCTCGACAGGGAGGGCTTTCTTT.

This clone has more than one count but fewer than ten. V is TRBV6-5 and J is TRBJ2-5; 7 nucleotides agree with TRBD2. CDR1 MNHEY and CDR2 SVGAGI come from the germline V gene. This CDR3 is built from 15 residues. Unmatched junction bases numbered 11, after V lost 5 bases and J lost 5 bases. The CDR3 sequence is CASSLGLTTGETQYF. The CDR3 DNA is TGTGCCAGCAGTCTGGGACTAACTACCGGGGAGACCCAGTACTTC.

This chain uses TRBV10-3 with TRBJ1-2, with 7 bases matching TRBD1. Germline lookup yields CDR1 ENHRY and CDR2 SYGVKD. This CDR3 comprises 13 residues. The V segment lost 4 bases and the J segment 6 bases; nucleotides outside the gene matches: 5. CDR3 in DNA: TGTGCCATCAGTGGGGACAGAGAGCATGGCTACACCTTC. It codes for CAISGDREHGYTF.

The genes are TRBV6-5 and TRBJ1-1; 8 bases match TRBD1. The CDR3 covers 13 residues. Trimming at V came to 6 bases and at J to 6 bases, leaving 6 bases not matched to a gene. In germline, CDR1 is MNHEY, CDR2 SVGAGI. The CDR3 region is CASSAWTGPEAFF. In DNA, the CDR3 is TGTGCCAGCAGCGCATGGACAGGGCCTGAAGCTTTCTTT.

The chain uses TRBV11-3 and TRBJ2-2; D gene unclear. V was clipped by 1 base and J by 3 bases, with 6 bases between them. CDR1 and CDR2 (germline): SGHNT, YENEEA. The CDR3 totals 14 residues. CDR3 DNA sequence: TGTGCCAGCAGCTTAGGCGAGGACACCGGGGAGCTGTTTTTT. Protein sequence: CASSLGEDTGELFF.

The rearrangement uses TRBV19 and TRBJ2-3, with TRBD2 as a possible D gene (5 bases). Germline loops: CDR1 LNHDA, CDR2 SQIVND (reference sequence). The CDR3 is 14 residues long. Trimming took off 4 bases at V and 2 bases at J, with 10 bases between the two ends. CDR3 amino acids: CASSKDSNTDTQYF. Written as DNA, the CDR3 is TGTGCCAGTAGTAAGGACTCCAACACAGATACGCAGTATTTT.

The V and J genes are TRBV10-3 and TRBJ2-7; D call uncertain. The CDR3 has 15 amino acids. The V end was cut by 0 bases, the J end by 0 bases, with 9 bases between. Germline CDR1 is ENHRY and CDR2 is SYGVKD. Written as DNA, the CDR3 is TGTGCCATCAGTGAGTCCCTGATGAGCTCCTACGAGCAGTACTTC. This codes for CAISESLMSSYEQYF.

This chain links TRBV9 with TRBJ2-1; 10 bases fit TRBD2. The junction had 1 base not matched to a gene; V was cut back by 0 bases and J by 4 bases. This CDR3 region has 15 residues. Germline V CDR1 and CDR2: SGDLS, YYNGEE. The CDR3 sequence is CASSVASGGYNEQFF. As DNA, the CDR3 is TGTGCCAGCAGCGTAGCTAGCGGGGGTTACAATGAGCAGTTCTTC.

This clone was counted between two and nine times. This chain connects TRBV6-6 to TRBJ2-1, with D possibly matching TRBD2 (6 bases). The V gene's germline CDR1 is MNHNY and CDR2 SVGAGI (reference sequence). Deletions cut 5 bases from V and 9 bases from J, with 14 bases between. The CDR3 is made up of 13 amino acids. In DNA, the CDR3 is TGTGCCAGCAGTATGTATCCCGGGGGTGAGCAGTTCTTC. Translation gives CASSMYPGGEQFF.

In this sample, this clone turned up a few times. This CDR3 is CASSLGAGSDSPLHF. CDR3 sequence (DNA): TGCGCCAGCAGCTTGGGGGCAGGATCGGATTCACCCCTCCACTTT. The chain combines TRBV5-1 with TRBJ1-6, with D hard to call. CDR1 is SGHRS, CDR2 YFSETQ, per germline. Trimming stripped 0 bases from V and 8 bases from J, with 12 bases between. This CDR3 has 15 residues.

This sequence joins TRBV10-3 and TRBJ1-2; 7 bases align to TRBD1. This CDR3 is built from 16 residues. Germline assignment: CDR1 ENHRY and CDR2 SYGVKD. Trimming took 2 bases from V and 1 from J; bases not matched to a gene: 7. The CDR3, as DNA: TGTGCCATCAGTGAGACGGGGACAGTGAATAACTATGGCTACACCTTC. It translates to CAISETGTVNNYGYTF.

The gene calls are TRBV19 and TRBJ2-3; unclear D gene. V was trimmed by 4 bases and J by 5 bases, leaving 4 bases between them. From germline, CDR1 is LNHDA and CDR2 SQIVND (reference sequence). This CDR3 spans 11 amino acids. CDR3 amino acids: CASSSGDTQYF. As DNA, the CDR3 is TGTGCCAGTAGTAGCGGAGATACGCAGTATTTT.

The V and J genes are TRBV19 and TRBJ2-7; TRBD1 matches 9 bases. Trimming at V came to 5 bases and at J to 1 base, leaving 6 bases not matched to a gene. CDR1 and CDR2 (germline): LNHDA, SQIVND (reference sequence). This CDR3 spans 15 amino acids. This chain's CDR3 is CASSATGTGSYEQYF. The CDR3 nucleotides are TGTGCCAGTAGTGCTACCGGGACAGGGTCCTACGAGCAGTACTTC.

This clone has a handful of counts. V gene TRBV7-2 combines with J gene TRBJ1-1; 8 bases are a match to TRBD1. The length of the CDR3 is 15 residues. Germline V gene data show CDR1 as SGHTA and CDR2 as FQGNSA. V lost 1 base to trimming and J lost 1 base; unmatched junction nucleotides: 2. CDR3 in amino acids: CASSLGDRRNTEAFF. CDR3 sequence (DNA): TGTGCCAGCAGCTTAGGGGACAGGAGGAACACTGAAGCTTTCTTT.

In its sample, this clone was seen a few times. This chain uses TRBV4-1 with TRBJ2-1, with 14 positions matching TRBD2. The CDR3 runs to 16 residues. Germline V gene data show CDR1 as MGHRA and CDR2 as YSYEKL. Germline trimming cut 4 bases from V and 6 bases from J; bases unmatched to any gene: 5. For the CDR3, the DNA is TGCGCCAGCAGCCGCCCGACTAGCGGGGGGGCCAATGAGCAGTTCTTC. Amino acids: CASSRPTSGGANEQFF.

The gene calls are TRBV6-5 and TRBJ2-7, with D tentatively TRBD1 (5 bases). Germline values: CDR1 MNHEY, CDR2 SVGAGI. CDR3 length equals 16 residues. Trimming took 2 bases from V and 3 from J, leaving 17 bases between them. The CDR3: CASSYGRPPQGYEQYF. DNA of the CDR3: TGTGCCAGCAGTTACGGCAGACCCCCGCAGGGCTACGAGCAGTACTTC.

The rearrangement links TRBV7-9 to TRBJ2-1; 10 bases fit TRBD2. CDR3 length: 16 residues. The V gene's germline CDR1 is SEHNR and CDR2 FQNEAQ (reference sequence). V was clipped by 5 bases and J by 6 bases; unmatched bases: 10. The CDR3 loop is CASSPRASGSFNEQFF. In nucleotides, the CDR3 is TGTGCCAGCAGCCCCCGGGCTAGCGGGAGTTTCAATGAGCAGTTCTTC.

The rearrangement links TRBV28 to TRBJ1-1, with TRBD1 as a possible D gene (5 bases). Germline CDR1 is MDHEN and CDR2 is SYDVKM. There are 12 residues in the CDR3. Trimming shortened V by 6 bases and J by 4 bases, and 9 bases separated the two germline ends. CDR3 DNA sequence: TGTGCCAGCAGAGATACAGGCACTGAAGCTTTCTTT. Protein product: CASRDTGTEAFF. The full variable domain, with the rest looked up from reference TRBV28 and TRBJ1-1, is DVKVTQSSRYLVKRTGEKVFLECVQDMDHENMFWYRQDPGLGLRLIYFSYDVKMKEKGDIPEGYSVSREKKERFSLILESASTNQTSMYLCASRDTGTEAFFGQGTRLTVV.

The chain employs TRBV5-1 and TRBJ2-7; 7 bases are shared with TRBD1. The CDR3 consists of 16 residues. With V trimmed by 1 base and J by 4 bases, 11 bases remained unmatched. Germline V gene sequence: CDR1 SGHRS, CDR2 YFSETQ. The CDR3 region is CASSLSLDRVRYEQYF. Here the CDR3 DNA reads TGCGCCAGCAGCTTGTCCCTTGACAGGGTGAGGTACGAGCAGTACTTC.

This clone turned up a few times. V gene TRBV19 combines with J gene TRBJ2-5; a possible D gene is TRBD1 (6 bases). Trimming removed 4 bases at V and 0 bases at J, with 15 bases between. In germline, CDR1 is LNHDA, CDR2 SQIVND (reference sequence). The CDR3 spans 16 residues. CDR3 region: CASSTPATGYQETQYF. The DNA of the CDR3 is TGTGCCAGTAGTACCCCAGCAACAGGGTACCAAGAGACCCAGTACTTC.

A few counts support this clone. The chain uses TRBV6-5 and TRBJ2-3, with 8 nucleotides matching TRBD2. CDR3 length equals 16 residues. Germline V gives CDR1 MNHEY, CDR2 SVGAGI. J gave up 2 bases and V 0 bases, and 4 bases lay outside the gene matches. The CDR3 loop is CASSYSPAGDTDTQYF. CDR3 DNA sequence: TGTGCCAGCAGTTACTCCCCAGCGGGAGACACAGATACGCAGTATTTT.

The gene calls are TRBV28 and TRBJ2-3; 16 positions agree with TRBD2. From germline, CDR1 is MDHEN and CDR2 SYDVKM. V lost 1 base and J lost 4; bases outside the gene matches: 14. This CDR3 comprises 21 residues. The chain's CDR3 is CASSLYKHGTSGRAGADTQYF. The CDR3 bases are TGTGCCAGCAGTTTATATAAGCACGGGACTAGCGGGAGGGCCGGGGCAGATACGCAGTATTTT. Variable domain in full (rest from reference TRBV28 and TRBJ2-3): DVKVTQSSRYLVKRTGEKVFLECVQDMDHENMFWYRQDPGLGLRLIYFSYDVKMKEKGDIPEGYSVSREKKERFSLILESASTNQTSMYLCASSLYKHGTSGRAGADTQYFGPGTRLTVL.

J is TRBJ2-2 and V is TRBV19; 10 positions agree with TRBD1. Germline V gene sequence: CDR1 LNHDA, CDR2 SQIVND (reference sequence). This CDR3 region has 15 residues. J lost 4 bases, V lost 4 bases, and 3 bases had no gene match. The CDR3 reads CASSKTGGATGELFF. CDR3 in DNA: TGTGCCAGTAGTAAGACAGGGGGCGCCACCGGGGAGCTGTTTTTT.

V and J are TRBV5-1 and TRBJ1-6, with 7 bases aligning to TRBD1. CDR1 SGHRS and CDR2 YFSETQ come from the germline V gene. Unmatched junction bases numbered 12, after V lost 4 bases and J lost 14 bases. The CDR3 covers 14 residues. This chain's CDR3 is CASSLDGPQGTLHF. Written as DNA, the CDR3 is TGCGCCAGCAGCCTGGACGGTCCACAGGGGACCCTCCACTTT.

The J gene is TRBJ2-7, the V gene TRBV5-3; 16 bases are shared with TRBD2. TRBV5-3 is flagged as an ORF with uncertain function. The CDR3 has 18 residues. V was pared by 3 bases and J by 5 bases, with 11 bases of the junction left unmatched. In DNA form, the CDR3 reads TGTGCCAGAAGCTGTCCCGGGACTAGCGGGAGGGCCCCCCACGAGCAGTACTTC. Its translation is CARSCPGTSGRAPHEQYF.

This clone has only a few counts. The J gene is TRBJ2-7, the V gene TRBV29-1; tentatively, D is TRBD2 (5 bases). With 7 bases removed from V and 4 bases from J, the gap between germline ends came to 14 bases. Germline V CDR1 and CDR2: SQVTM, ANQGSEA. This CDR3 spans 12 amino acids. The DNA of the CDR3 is TGCAGCGCCTCGGACGGGAAATACGAGCAGTACTTC. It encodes CSASDGKYEQYF.

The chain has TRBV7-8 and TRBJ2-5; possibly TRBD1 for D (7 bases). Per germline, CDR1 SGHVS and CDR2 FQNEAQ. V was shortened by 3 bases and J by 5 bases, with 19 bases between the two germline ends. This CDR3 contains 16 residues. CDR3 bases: TGTGCCAGCAGCTTGGGGGGACAGCTGATGGCGGAGACCCAGTACTTC. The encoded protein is CASSLGGQLMAETQYF.

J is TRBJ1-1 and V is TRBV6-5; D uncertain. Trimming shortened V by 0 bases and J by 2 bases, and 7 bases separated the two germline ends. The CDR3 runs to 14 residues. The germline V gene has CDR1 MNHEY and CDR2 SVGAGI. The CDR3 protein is CASSYSRVNTEAFF. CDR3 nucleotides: TGTGCCAGCAGTTACTCGAGGGTTAACACTGAAGCTTTCTTT.

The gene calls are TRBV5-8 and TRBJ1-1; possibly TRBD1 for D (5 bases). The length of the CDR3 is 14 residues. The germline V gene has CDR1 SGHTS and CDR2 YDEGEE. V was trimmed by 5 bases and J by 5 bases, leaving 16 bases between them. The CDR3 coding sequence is TGTGCCAGCAGGCTCGATCAGGGATGGACTGAAGCTTTCTTT. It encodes CASRLDQGWTEAFF.

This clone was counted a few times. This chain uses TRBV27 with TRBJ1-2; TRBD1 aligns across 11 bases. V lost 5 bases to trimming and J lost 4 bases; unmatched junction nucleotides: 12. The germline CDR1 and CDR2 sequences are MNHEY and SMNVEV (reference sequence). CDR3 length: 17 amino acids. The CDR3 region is CASSTSSDRGRGYGYTF. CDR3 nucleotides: TGTGCCAGCAGTACCAGCTCGGACAGGGGGCGAGGCTATGGCTACACCTTC.